This TCR beta chain emerged from a study of T-cell memory formation after mild COVID-19. In TCRdb, the 5' RACE reads were re-called with MiXCR into one record per CDR3 protein. This table has about 150,000 distinct CDR3 sequences, approximately 25% appearing once. V gave up 0 bases and J gave up 3 bases, with 11 bases separating them. This CDR3 comprises 15 residues. The germline V gene has CDR1 LGHNA and CDR2 YNFKEQ. This receptor was taken from an adult woman who had mild COVID-19 (a few samples of this study predate the infection). Cell type and time point are not known. The chain combines TRBV4-2 with TRBJ1-2; possibly TRBD1 for D (5 bases). The sample consisted of PBMCs or a T cell subset sorted from them (not recorded which). CDR3 protein: CASSQDRDADYGYTF. The CDR3 nucleotides read TGTGCCAGCAGCCAAGATCGGGACGCCGACTATGGCTACACCTTC.